These 8 T cell receptor beta chains were all obtained from the same sample, sequenced in a study of response to subunit inactivated influenza vaccine. TCRdb itself ran the RT-PCR reads through MiXCR, one entry per CDR3 protein. Of approximately 500,000 distinct CDR3 sequences in the sample, 10% to 15% are singletons; the top ten hold roughly 13%. Sequenced here: PBMCs from blood, sampled about 40 days after vaccination. The receptors originated from a man over 45 who received an inactivated influenza vaccine.

This clonotype has just a few counts. The chain couples TRBV5-1 to TRBJ2-5, with TRBD1 matching over 7 bases. The CDR3 covers 15 residues. Germline-derived CDR1 and CDR2 are SGHRS and YFSETQ. Trimming at V came to 4 bases and at J to 2 bases, leaving 8 bases not matched to a gene. The DNA of the CDR3 is TGCGCCAGCAGCCACACCGGGACAGAACAAGAGACCCAGTACTTC. As protein: CASSHTGTEQETQYF.

The chain links TRBV10-3 to TRBJ2-3; D possibly corresponds to TRBD2 (6 bases). Germline CDR1 and CDR2: ENHRY and SYGVKD. This CDR3 region has 14 residues. Trimming took 7 bases from V and 0 from J, leaving 11 bases between them. The CDR3 region is CAITRGTSTDTQYF. The CDR3 DNA sequence: TGTGCCATCACGCGCGGGACTAGCACAGATACGCAGTATTTT.

This clonotype has a handful of counts. This chain joins TRBV3-1 and TRBJ2-7; 7 bases match TRBD1. CDR1 LGHDT and CDR2 YNNKEL come from the germline V gene (reference sequence). The CDR3 runs 15 residues. The V segment lost 0 bases and the J segment 5 bases; nucleotides outside the gene matches: 7. Here the CDR3 DNA reads TGTGCCAGCAGCCAAGAGGGGATAGGGGGCCACGAGCAGTACTTC. It codes for CASSQEGIGGHEQYF.

This clonotype was detected many times. The V call is TRBV7-2, the J call TRBJ2-5; D uncertain. V dropped 5 bases and J dropped 1 base, with 14 bases sitting between them. This CDR3 has 15 amino acids. CDR1 and CDR2 from the germline V gene are SGHTA and FQGNSA. As DNA, the CDR3 is TGTGCCAGCAGCCCCTTTGGTCGGGTCCAAGAGACCCAGTACTTC. Protein: CASSPFGRVQETQYF.

This clonotype was detected only a few times. This chain connects TRBV6-5 to TRBJ2-3; possibly TRBD1 for D (5 bases). CDR3 size: 15 residues. CDR1 is MNHEY, CDR2 SVGAGI, per germline. V was shortened by 5 bases and J by 0 bases, with 12 bases between the two germline ends. The CDR3 DNA reads TGTGCCAGCAGTAACCGACAGCGTAGCACAGATACGCAGTATTTT. Amino acids: CASSNRQRSTDTQYF.

This clonotype showed up many times. V gene TRBV7-2 combines with J gene TRBJ2-5; 8 bases map to TRBD2. V lost 6 bases, J lost 1 base, and 7 bases stayed unmatched. The length of the CDR3 is 15 residues. Germline V lookup: CDR1 SGHTA, CDR2 FQGNSA. CDR3 DNA: TGTGCCAGCAGGCCCGGGGGGGGGCCCCAAGAGACCCAGTACTTC. Protein sequence: CASRPGGGPQETQYF.

In this sample, this clonotype turned up many times. This chain joins TRBV10-3 and TRBJ2-1, with 8 positions matching TRBD1. The CDR3 length is 15 residues. The J segment lost 7 bases and the V segment lost 10 bases, leaving 15 bases of the junction unmatched. The germline V gene has CDR1 ENHRY and CDR2 SYGVKD. The chain's CDR3 is CATLTQGARGNEQFF. The DNA for the CDR3 is TGTGCCACCTTGACCCAGGGGGCGAGGGGGAATGAGCAGTTCTTC.

In this sample, this clonotype turned up many times. The gene calls are TRBV5-1 and TRBJ2-7; no clear D gene. This CDR3 is built from 17 residues. The germline V and J ends were trimmed by 4 bases and 2 bases, with 22 bases remaining between them. The V gene's germline CDR1 is SGHRS and CDR2 YFSETQ. In nucleotides, the CDR3 is TGCGCCAGCAGCCGCACATTTACCGTCGACAAGACCTACGAGCAGTACTTC. This encodes CASSRTFTVDKTYEQYF.